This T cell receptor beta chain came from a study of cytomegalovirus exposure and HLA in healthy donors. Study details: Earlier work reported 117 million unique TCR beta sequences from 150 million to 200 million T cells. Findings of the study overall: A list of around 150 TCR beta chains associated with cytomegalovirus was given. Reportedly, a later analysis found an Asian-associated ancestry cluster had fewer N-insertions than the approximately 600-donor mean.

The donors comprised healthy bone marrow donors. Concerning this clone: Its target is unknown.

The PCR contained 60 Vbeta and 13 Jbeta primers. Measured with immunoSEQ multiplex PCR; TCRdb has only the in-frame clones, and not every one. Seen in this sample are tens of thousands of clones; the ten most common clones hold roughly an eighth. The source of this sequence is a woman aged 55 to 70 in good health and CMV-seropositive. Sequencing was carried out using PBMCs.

CDR3 residues: CASSPGAGLAYEQYF. The CDR3 DNA follows: TGTGCCAGCTCACCAGGGGCGGGGCTCGCCTACGAGCAGTACTTC. This chain joins TRBV18 and TRBJ2-7, with D possibly matching TRBD2 (6 bases). Germline V gene data show CDR1 as KGHSH and CDR2 as LQKENI. V lost 2 bases, J lost 2 bases, and 13 bases lay in between. The CDR3 is made up of 15 amino acids.